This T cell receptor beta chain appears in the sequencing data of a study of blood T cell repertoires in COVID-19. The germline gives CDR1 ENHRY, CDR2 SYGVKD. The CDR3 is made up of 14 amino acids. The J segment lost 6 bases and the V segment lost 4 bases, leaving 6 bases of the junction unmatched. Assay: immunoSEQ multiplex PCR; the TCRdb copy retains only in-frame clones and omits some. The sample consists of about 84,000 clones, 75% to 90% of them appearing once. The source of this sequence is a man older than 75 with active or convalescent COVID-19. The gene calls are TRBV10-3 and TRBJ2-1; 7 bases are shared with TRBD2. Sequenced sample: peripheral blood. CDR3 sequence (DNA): TGTGCCATCAGTGTGTCACTAGCGACCAATGAGCAGTTCTTC. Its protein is CAISVSLATNEQFF.